A selection of T cell receptor beta chains follows, all from one sample in a study of blood T cells in healthy people across ages. TCRdb reanalysed the 5' RACE reads using MiXCR and keeps one entry per CDR3 protein. This sample has 590,000 or so distinct CDR3 sequences, with roughly 30% found just once. The sample taken for sequencing was blood. The source of these receptors is a woman of 80 years or more in good health. CDR3s include the opening cysteine and the closing phenylalanine or tryptophan. Fields, in order: clone size, D gene, V gene, J gene, CDR3 DNA, CDR3 protein. The D gene is left open where the match is weak. Clone size, where shown, is once, few, many, or a class for clones that have expanded.

>.|TRBD1|TRBV4-1|TRBJ1-2
TGCGCCAGCAGCCAAGATGAGACAGGGGTTTATGGCTGCACCTTC
CASSQDETGVYGCTF
>few|TRBD2|TRBV20-1|TRBJ2-1
TGCAGTGCTAGAGCGAGCGGGGTGGGAGGCGAGCAGTTCTTC
CSARASGVGGEQFF
>many|TRBD1|TRBV6-5|TRBJ2-1
TGTGCCAGCAGTTACTCGATCCCGGGACAGGGGGTGAATGAGCAGTTCTTC
CASSYSIPGQGVNEQFF
>.|.|TRBV7-2|TRBJ2-3
TGTGCCAGCAGCTTAGTCCGACTCCCCGGAGATACGCAGTATTTT
CASSLVRLPGDTQYF
>many|.|TRBV6-5|TRBJ2-7
TGTGCCAGCAGTTCCTCCGGACGGGGGCAAAAGCAGTACTTC
CASSSSGRGQKQYF
>.|.|TRBV11-3|TRBJ1-1
TGTGCCAGCAGCTTAGCTACCGGGACAAAGAACACTGAAGCTTTCTTT
CASSLATGTKNTEAFF
>.|TRBD2|TRBV11-3|TRBJ2-1
TGTGCCAGCAGCCCGGGGGGAAGCCACAATGAGCAGTTCTTC
CASSPGGSHNEQFF
>few|.|TRBV6-6|TRBJ2-7
TGTGCCAGCAGCCCCAGGGGTACGGGGCCCCGCGAGCAGTACTTC
CASSPRGTGPREQYF
>.|TRBD2|TRBV6-5|TRBJ2-1
TGTGCCAGCAGTTACTCCCCACCGACTAGCGGGGGGGCCGATGAGCAGTTCTTC
CASSYSPPTSGGADEQFF
>many|.|TRBV2|TRBJ2-6
TGTGCCAGCAGTTTTTCGCGGGGAGCCAACGTCCTGACTTTC
CASSFSRGANVLTF
>few|.|TRBV28|TRBJ2-3
TGTGCCAGCAGTCCAGGGGTGGGTACGCAGTATTTT
CASSPGVGTQYF
>.|TRBD1|TRBV20-1|TRBJ2-3
TGCAGTGCTAATACAGGGGTGCCAGATACGCAGTATTTT
CSANTGVPDTQYF
>.|TRBD1|TRBV28|TRBJ2-7
TGTGCCAGCGGGGGTCGGGACAGCTCCTACGAGCAGTACTTC
CASGGRDSSYEQYF
>many|.|TRBV3-1|TRBJ2-5
TGTGCCAGCAGCCAAGATCCCGACCTAACGGAGGCCCAGTACTTC
CASSQDPDLTEAQYF
>once|.|TRBV28|TRBJ2-7
TGTGCCAGCAGTTTCCCAGAGAGTAACGAGCAGTACTTC
CASSFPESNEQYF
>.|TRBD2|TRBV5-1|TRBJ2-7
TGCGCCAGCAGCTTGGTAGCGGGCCTTATATCCTACGAGCAGTACTTC
CASSLVAGLISYEQYF
>.|TRBD1|TRBV20-1|TRBJ2-1
TGCAGCCCAGAGGGGCAGGGGGTGAATGAGCAGTTCTTC
CSPEGQGVNEQFF
>.|.|TRBV12-3/TRBV12-4|TRBJ1-5
TGTGCCAGCGGGGGTACAGGAAATCAGCCCCAGCATTTT
CASGGTGNQPQHF
>.|.|TRBV12-3/TRBV12-4|TRBJ1-2
TGTGCCAGCAGGATTTCCGGCGGGGGCGCGGATGGCTACACCTTC
CASRISGGGADGYTF
>many|TRBD1|TRBV20-1|TRBJ1-6
TGCAGTGCTAGAGGTGGACAGGGCGATTCACCCCTCCACTTT
CSARGGQGDSPLHF
>few|TRBD1|TRBV5-5|TRBJ1-6
TGTGCCAGCAGCTTGGCCATAGGGGGACAGGGTAATTCACCCCTCCACTTT
CASSLAIGGQGNSPLHF
>many|.|TRBV7-2|TRBJ2-7
TGTGCCAGCAGCCGCTTAGTAGCGGCTCAAGGTGGCTACGAGCAGTACTTC
CASSRLVAAQGGYEQYF